These 5 T cell receptor beta chains were sequenced from one sample in a study of T cells in Graves' hyperthyroidism and ophthalmopathy. Amplified TCR beta CDR3 regions came from RNA transcripts. Researchers ran a first-round RT-PCR on the TCR CDR3 using the HTBI primer set. TCRdb analysed the multiplex PCR reads with MiXCR anew, one entry per CDR3 protein. The sample lists fewer than 900,000 distinct CDR3 sequences, 16% occurring once. What was sequenced was blood. The origin of the receptors is a man aged 18 to 29 with Graves' hyperthyroidism.

V and J are TRBV19 and TRBJ1-6; D is perhaps TRBD1 (5 bases). Deletions cut 6 bases from V and 4 bases from J, with 16 bases between. Germline values: CDR1 LNHDA, CDR2 SQIVND (reference sequence). The length of the CDR3 is 16 residues. As DNA, the CDR3 is TGTGCCAGTAGCTCCCGACCGGGGGGTTATAATTCACCCCTCCACTTT. It yields the protein CASSSRPGGYNSPLHF. The full variable domain, in which reference TRBV19 and TRBJ1-6 provide the parts outside the CDR3, is DGGITQSPKYLFRKEGQNVTLSCEQNLNHDAMYWYRQDPGQGLRLIYYSQIVNDFQKGDIAEGYSVSREKKESFPLTVTSAQKNPTAFYLCASSSRPGGYNSPLHFGNGTRLTVT.

Many counts were recorded for this clonotype. CDR3 sequence reads: CASSRLGGRKNEQFF. The CDR3 DNA is TGTGCCAGCAGCCGTCTGGGCGGGAGAAAAAATGAGCAGTTCTTC. The chain links TRBV11-2 to TRBJ2-1; the match to TRBD2 covers 7 bases. Per the germline V gene, CDR1 is SGHAT and CDR2 is FQNNGV. CDR3 length: 15 amino acids. The junction had 11 bases not matched to a gene; V was cut back by 5 bases and J by 7 bases.

This chain links TRBV7-9 with TRBJ2-1; the D is unclear. V was cut by 2 bases and J by 3 bases, with 8 bases left in between. The CDR3 sequence is 14 residues long. The germline CDR1 and CDR2 sequences are SEHNR and FQNEAQ (reference sequence). CDR3 nucleotides: TGTGCCAGCAGCTTACAGGCTTACTACAATGAGCAGTTCTTC. Protein sequence: CASSLQAYYNEQFF. Variable domain in full (rest from reference TRBV7-9 and TRBJ2-1): DTGVSQNPRHKITKRGQNVTFRCDPISEHNRLYWYRQTLGQGPEFLTYFQNEAQLEKSRLLSDRFSAERPKGSFSTLEIQRTEQGDSAMYLCASSLQAYYNEQFFGPGTRLTVL.

This chain links TRBV19 with TRBJ2-1; 7 nucleotides match TRBD2. V lost 4 bases to trimming and J lost 5 bases; unmatched junction nucleotides: 8. The CDR3 is made up of 15 amino acids. Germline-derived CDR1 and CDR2 are LNHDA and SQIVND (reference sequence). CDR3 residues: CASSTILAEHNEQFF. The CDR3 bases are TGTGCCAGTAGTACTATCCTAGCGGAACACAATGAGCAGTTCTTC.

In its sample, this clonotype was seen many times. The rearrangement joins TRBV2 to TRBJ1-5; D uncertain. The germline V gene encodes CDR1 SNHLY and CDR2 FYNNEI. V was clipped by 4 bases and J by 6 bases, with 10 bases between them. The CDR3 runs 13 residues. This CDR3 is CASSAEGSQPQHF. CDR3 bases: TGTGCCAGCAGTGCGGAAGGTAGTCAGCCCCAGCATTTT. The entire variable domain, with the rest obtained from reference TRBV2 and TRBJ1-5, is as follows: EPEVTQTPSHQVTQMGQEVILRCVPISNHLYFYWYRQILGQKVEFLVSFYNNEISEKSEIFDDQFSVERPDGSNFTLKIRSTKLEDSAMYFCASSAEGSQPQHFGDGTRLSIL.